These 8 T cell receptor beta chains share one sample of origin, sequenced in a study of tumor-infiltrating lymphocytes in primary liver carcinoma. Using a constant-region primer together with ProtoScript II reverse transcriptase, TCR beta cDNA was made from roughly 500 ng of total RNA. Slightly modified ARM-PCR with three nested multiplex PCR rounds yielded TCR beta libraries. Two initial PCR rounds of around 10 cycles each paired TRBV1-TRBV30 forward primers with a C-beta reverse primer. MiXCR was run by TCRdb on the multiplex PCR reads, yielding one entry per CDR3 protein. The sample has 95,000 to 150,000 distinct CDR3 sequences; 65% are singletons. The source material, roughly 18-32 mg of unsorted bulk tissue, was used to co-extract RNA and DNA. Sequencing was done on a sample of liver tumor tissue from sampling region 1. The subset is: tumor region T1, superior pole. Every receptor here comes from a woman between 55 and 75 years old with primary liver carcinoma and hepatitis B virus infection.

In regard to this clonotype: A read error may be the cause here, since a much bigger clone is one base away. The chain joins TRBV6-5 to TRBJ2-2; weak D call: TRBD1 (6 bases). The germline gives CDR1 MNHEY, CDR2 SVGAGI. The CDR3 totals 15 residues. The CDR3: CAISPSRGSTGELFF. The CDR3 DNA sequence: TGTGCCATCAGTCCGAGTAGGGGGAGCACCGGGGAGCTGTTTTTT.

The chain joins TRBV5-1 to TRBJ1-2; D might be TRBD1 (5 bases). This CDR3 comprises 14 residues. V was shortened by 4 bases and J by 7 bases, with 17 bases between the two germline ends. Germline V CDR1 and CDR2: SGHRS, YFSETQ. CDR3 region: CASSLPACGTGYTF. The CDR3 DNA reads as TGCGCCAGCAGCCTACCCGCCTGCGGGACTGGCTACACCTTC.

This clonotype was counted a single time. It may be a read error: a sequence one base away is much more abundant. The CDR3 ends on some other residue instead of the conserved phenylalanine or tryptophan, so this is likely a read error. The chain combines TRBV4-1 with TRBJ2-7; 9 positions match TRBD1. The junction had 4 bases not matched to a gene; V was cut back by 1 base and J by 3 bases. This CDR3 region has 15 residues. Per germline, CDR1 MGHRA and CDR2 YSYEKL. Written as DNA, the CDR3 is TGCGCCAGCAGCCAAGGGGGACAGGGCTACTACGAGCAGTACTTA. It specifies CASSQGGQGYYEQYL.

In this sample, this clonotype turned up once. This chain joins TRBV20-1 and TRBJ2-3; no clear D. V lost 6 bases and J 2 bases, leaving 12 bases between the germline ends. Per the germline V gene, CDR1 is DFQATT and CDR2 is SNEGSKA (reference sequence). The CDR3 covers 13 residues. The CDR3 spells CSAVGVNTDTQYF. DNA of the CDR3: TGCAGTGCAGTTGGGGTTAACACAGATACGCAGTATTTT.

The V gene is TRBV14, the J gene TRBJ1-6; D is possibly TRBD1 (5 bases). The germline V gene encodes CDR1 SGHDN and CDR2 FVKESK. This CDR3 is 14 amino acids long. Between the trimmed V and J ends, which lost 4 bases and 9 bases, there was a span of 13 bases. For the CDR3, the DNA is TGTGCCAGCAGCCCTCCGCATGGGGGTTCACCCCTCCACTTT. This codes for CASSPPHGGSPLHF.

V is TRBV24-1 and J is TRBJ2-2, with D perhaps matching TRBD1 (6 bases). There are 13 residues in the CDR3. The germline V and J ends were trimmed by 11 bases and 6 bases, with 15 bases remaining between them. CDR1 is KGHDR, CDR2 SFDVKD, per germline. CDR3 sequence: CAIMNRDAGELFF. The CDR3 nucleotides read TGTGCCATCATGAACAGGGACGCCGGGGAGCTGTTTTTT.

V usage is TRBV12-3 or TRBV12-4 and J usage is TRBJ2-3, with 10 bases lining up with TRBD2. Unmatched junction bases numbered 11, after V lost 2 bases and J lost 0 bases. The CDR3 contains 19 residues. CDR3 DNA: TGTGCCAGCAGTTTAAGGGCTAGCGGGAGAGGGGAAAGCACAGATACGCAGTATTTT. Its translation: CASSLRASGRGESTDTQYF.

The chain couples TRBV11-2 to TRBJ2-1; D perhaps matches TRBD2 (5 bases). Germline CDR1 reads SGHAT; CDR2 reads FQNNGV. The germline V and J ends were trimmed by 1 base and 0 bases, with 10 bases remaining between them. This CDR3 comprises 16 residues. The CDR3 DNA reads as TGTGCCAGCAGCTTAGGGGGAGAGAACTCCTACAATGAGCAGTTCTTC. It codes for CASSLGGENSYNEQFF.